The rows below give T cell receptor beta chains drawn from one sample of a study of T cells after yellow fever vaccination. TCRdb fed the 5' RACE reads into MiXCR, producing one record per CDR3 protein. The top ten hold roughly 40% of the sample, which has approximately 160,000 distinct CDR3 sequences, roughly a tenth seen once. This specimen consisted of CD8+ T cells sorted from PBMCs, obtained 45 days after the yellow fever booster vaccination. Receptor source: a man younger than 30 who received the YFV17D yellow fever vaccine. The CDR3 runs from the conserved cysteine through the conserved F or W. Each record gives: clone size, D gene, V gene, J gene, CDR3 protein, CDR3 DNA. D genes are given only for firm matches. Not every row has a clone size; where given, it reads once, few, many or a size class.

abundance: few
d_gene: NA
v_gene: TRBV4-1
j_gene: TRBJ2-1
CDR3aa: CASSHPGLPYNEQFF
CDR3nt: TGCGCCAGCAGCCATCCGGGACTTCCCTACAATGAGCAGTTCTTC

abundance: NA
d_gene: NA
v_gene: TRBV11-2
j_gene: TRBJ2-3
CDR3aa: CASSLGEAQYF
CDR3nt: TGTGCCAGCAGCCTCGGGGAGGCGCAGTATTTT

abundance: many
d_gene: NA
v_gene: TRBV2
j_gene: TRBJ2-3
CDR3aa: CASTGPRSNTDTQYF
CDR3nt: TGTGCCAGCACCGGGCCCCGGTCGAACACAGATACGCAGTATTTT

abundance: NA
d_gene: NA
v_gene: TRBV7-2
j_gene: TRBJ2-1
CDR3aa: CASSLVRGWSRYNEQFF
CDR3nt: TGTGCCAGCAGCTTAGTAAGAGGCTGGTCCCGATACAATGAGCAGTTCTTC

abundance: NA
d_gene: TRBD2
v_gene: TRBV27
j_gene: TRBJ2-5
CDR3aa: CASSSPTSGGALREETQYF
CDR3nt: TGTGCCAGCAGTTCCCCAACTAGCGGGGGGGCCCTGCGAGAAGAGACCCAGTACTTC

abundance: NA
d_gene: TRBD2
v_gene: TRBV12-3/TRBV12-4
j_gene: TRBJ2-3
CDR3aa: CASSPPGLGGADTQYF
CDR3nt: TGTGCCAGCAGTCCACCTGGACTAGGAGGTGCAGATACGCAGTATTTT

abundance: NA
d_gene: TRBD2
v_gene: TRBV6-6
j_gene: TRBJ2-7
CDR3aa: CASSTVGAGVARYEQYF
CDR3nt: TGTGCCAGCAGTACCGTCGGGGCGGGGGTCGCCCGGTACGAGCAGTACTTC

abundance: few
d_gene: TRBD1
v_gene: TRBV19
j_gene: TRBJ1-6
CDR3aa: CASEQGRGNSPLHF
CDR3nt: TGTGCCAGTGAACAGGGGCGGGGTAATTCACCCCTCCACTTT

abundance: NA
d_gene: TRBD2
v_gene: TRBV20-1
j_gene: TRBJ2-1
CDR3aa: CSARGREYYNEQFF
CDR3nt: TGCAGTGCTAGGGGGCGGGAGTACTACAATGAGCAGTTCTTC

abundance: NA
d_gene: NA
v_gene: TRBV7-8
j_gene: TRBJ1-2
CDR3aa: CASSSRQGTVYGYTF
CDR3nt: TGTGCCAGCAGCTCCCGCCAGGGGACCGTCTATGGCTACACCTTC

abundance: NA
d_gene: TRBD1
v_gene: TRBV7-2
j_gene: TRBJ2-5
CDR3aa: CASRDVGQGQETQYF
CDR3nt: TGTGCCAGCAGGGATGTGGGACAGGGACAAGAGACCCAGTACTTC

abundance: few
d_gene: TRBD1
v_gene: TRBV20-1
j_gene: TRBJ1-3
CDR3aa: CSARARIGQGDGNTIYF
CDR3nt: TGCAGTGCTAGAGCCAGAATTGGACAGGGCGACGGAAACACCATATATTTT

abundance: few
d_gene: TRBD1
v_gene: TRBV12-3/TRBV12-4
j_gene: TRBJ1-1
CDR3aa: CASKDRTNTEAFF
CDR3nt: TGTGCCAGCAAGGACAGGACCAACACTGAAGCTTTCTTT

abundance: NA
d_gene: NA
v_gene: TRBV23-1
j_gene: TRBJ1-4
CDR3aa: CASSQSERFNEKLFF
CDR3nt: TGCGCCAGCAGTCAATCAGAAAGGTTTAATGAAAAACTGTTTTTT

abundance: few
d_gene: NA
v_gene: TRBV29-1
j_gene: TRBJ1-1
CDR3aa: CSVATLFTEAFF
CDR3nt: TGCAGCGTTGCCACGCTATTCACTGAAGCTTTCTTT

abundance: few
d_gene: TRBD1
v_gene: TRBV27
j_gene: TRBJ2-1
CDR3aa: CASSHIGTGVDEQFF
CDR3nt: TGTGCCAGCAGCCACATCGGGACAGGGGTGGATGAGCAGTTCTTC

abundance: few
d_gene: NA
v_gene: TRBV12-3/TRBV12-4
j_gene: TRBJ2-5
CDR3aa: CASTFGVGVPETQYF
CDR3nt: TGTGCCAGCACTTTCGGGGTGGGGGTCCCAGAGACCCAGTACTTC

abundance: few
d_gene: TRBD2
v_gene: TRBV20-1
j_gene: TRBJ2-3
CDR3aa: CSANPLTSGGTTDTQYF
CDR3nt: TGCAGTGCTAACCCCCTAACTAGCGGGGGGACCACAGATACGCAGTATTTT

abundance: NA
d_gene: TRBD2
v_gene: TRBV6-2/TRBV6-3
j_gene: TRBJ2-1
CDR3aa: CASSVDAGGSYNEQFF
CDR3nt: TGTGCCAGCAGTGTGGACGCGGGGGGATCCTACAATGAGCAGTTCTTC

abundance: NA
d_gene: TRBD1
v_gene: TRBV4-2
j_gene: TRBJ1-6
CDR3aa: CASSQEVGTGISPLHF
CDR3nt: TGTGCCAGCAGCCAAGAGGTGGGGACAGGGATTTCACCCCTCCACTTT

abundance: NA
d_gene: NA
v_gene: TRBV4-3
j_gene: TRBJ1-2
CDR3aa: CASSQDSGARANYGYTF
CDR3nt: TGCGCCAGCAGCCAAGACTCAGGGGCTAGGGCTAACTATGGCTACACCTTC

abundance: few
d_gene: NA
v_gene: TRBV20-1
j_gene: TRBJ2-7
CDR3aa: CSAEGKISYEQYF
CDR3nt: TGCAGTGCGGAGGGAAAGATCTCCTACGAGCAGTACTTC

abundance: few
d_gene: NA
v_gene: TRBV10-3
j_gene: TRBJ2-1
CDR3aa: CAISESNSQGAYNEQFF
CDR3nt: TGTGCCATCAGTGAGTCGAACAGCCAAGGGGCCTACAATGAGCAGTTCTTC

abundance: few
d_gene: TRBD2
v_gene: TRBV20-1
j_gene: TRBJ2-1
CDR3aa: CSARPPSGDYNEQFF
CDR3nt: TGCAGTGCTAGACCACCTAGCGGGGATTACAATGAGCAGTTCTTC

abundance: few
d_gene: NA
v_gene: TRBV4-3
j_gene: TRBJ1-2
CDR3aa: CASSQDRGVNYGYTF
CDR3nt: TGCGCCAGCAGCCAAGATAGGGGAGTTAACTATGGCTACACCTTC

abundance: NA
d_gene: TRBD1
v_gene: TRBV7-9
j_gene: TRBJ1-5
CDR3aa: CASSSTGTGGAGQPQHF
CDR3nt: TGTGCCAGCAGCTCTACCGGGACAGGGGGCGCCGGGCAGCCCCAGCATTTT

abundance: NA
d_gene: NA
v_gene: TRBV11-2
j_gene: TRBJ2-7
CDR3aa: CASSSDRDLLYEQYF
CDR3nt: TGTGCCAGCAGCTCGGACCGGGACCTTCTCTACGAGCAGTACTTC

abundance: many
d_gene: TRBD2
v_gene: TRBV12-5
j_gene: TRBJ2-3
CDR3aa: CASGLGGSGTDTQYF
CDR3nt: TGTGCTAGTGGTCTCGGGGGGAGCGGCACAGATACGCAGTATTTT

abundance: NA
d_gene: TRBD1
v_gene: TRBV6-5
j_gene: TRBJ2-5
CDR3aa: CASSYSLLDRNSDGQETQYF
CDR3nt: TGTGCCAGCAGTTACAGTCTGTTGGACAGGAACAGCGACGGGCAAGAGACCCAGTACTTC

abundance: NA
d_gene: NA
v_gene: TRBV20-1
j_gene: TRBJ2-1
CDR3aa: CSVASLYNEQFF
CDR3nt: TGCAGTGTTGCTAGCCTCTACAATGAGCAGTTCTTC

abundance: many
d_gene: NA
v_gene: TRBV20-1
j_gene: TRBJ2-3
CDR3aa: CSARDVLSTTDTQYF
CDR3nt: TGCAGTGCTAGAGATGTCCTCTCAACCACAGATACGCAGTATTTT

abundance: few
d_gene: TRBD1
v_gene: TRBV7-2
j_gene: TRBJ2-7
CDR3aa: CASSPTGPHLQQYF
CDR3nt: TGTGCCAGCAGTCCGACAGGGCCCCACTTGCAGCAGTACTTC

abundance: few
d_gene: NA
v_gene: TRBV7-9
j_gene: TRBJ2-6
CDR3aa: CASGDSGANVLTF
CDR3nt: TGTGCCAGCGGGGACTCTGGGGCCAACGTCCTGACTTTC

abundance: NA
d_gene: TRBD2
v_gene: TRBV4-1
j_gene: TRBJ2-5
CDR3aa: CASSQEVAGGMETQYF
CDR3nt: TGCGCCAGCAGCCAAGAAGTAGCGGGGGGTATGGAGACCCAGTACTTC

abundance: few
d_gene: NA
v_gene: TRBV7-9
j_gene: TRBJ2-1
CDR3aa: CASSGGRDFSYNEQFF
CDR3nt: TGTGCCAGCAGCGGAGGACGAGACTTCTCCTACAATGAGCAGTTCTTC

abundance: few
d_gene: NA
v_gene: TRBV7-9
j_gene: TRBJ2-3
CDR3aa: CASSFLSGDPTDTQYF
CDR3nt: TGTGCCAGCAGCTTCCTCTCGGGGGACCCCACAGATACGCAGTATTTT

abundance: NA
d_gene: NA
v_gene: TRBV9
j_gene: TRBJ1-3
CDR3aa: CASSVAPRRSGNTIYF
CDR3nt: TGTGCCAGCAGCGTAGCTCCGCGACGCTCTGGAAACACCATATATTTT

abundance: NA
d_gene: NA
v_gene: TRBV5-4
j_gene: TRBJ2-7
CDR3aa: CASSSLEGQYF
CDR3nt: TGTGCCAGCAGCTCCTTAGAAGGGCAGTACTTC

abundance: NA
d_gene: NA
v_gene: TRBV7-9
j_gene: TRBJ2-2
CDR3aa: CASRDTGELFF
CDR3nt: TGTGCCAGCAGGGACACCGGGGAGCTGTTTTTT

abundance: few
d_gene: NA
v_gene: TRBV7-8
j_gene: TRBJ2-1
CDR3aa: CASSFGSPVWFF
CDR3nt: TGTGCCAGCAGCTTTGGGTCCCCTGTTTGGTTCTTC

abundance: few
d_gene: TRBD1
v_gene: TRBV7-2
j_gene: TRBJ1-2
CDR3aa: CASSLPGQHGYTF
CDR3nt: TGTGCCAGCAGCTTGCCGGGACAGCATGGCTACACCTTC

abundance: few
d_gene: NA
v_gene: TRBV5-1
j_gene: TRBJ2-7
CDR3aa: CASRFLEGYEQYF
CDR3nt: TGCGCCAGCAGGTTTTTGGAGGGGTACGAGCAGTACTTC

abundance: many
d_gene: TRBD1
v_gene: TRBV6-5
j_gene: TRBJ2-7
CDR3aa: CASSAGTGRYEQYF
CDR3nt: TGTGCCAGCAGTGCCGGGACAGGGAGGTACGAGCAGTACTTC

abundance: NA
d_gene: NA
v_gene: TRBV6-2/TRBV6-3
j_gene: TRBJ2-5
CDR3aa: CASSAIGNLPETQYF
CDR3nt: TGTGCCAGCAGTGCGATCGGGAACCTCCCTGAGACCCAGTACTTC

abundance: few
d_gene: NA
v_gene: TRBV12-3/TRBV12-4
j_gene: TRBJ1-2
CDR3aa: CASSQGTSSGYTF
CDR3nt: TGTGCCAGCAGTCAAGGGACCAGTTCAGGCTACACCTTC

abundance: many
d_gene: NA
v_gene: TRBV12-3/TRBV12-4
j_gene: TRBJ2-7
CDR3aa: CASSRDSAYEQYF
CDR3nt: TGTGCCAGCAGCCGTGACAGCGCCTACGAGCAGTACTTC

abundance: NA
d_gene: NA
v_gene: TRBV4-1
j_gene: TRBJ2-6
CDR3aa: CASSQRQTLYSGANVLTF
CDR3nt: TGCGCCAGCAGCCAGAGGCAGACATTGTATTCTGGGGCCAACGTCCTGACTTTC